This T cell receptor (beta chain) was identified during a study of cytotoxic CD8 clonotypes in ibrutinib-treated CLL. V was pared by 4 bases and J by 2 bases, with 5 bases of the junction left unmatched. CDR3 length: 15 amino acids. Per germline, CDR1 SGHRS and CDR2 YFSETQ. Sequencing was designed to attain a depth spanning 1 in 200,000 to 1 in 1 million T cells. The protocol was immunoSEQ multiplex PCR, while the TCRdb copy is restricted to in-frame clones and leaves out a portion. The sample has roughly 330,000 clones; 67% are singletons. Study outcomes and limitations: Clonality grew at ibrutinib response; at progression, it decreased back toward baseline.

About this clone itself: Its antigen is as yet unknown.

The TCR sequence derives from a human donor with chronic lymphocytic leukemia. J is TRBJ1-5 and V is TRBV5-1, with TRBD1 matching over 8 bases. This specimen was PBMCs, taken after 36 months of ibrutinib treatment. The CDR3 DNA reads TGCGCCAGCAGCACCACAGGGGGAGGCAATCAGCCCCAGCATTTT. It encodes CASSTTGGGNQPQHF.